The 4 T cell receptor beta chains given below trace back to one sample, sequenced in a study of shared clonotypes between healthy human individuals. Using immunoSEQ multiplex PCR, the repertoire was profiled, and TCRdb retains in-frame clones only, with some absent. The sample contains some 2 million clones, 95% of which appear only once. Sequenced material: naive CD4+ T cells sorted from blood. Indicated subset: CD45RA+ positively selected. These receptors came from a man younger than 30 in good health.

The chain has TRBV5-1 and TRBJ2-1, with 9 nucleotides matching TRBD2. Germline CDR1 is SGHRS and CDR2 is YFSETQ. The CDR3 totals 12 residues. Losses at the gene ends were 9 bases for V and 10 bases for J; bases not matched to a gene: 8. The CDR3 protein is CATSISGGEQFF. CDR3 bases: TGCGCCACCAGTATAAGCGGGGGGGAGCAGTTCTTC.

The chain links TRBV27 to TRBJ1-5; no clear D gene. Trimming pared 2 bases from V and 0 bases from J, leaving 8 bases between. Germline loops: CDR1 MNHEY, CDR2 SMNVEV (reference sequence). There are 15 residues in the CDR3. CDR3 in DNA: TGTGCCAGCAGTTTAACCAGATATAGCAATCAGCCCCAGCATTTT. Translating gives CASSLTRYSNQPQHF.

The chain couples TRBV5-5 to TRBJ2-3; D is ambiguous. CDR1 is SGHKS, CDR2 YYEKEE, per germline (reference sequence). This CDR3 region has 13 residues. Trimming pared 4 bases from V and 3 bases from J, leaving 9 bases between. Here the CDR3 reads CASSPEWTDTQYF. The CDR3 DNA sequence: TGTGCCAGCAGCCCCGAGTGGACAGATACGCAGTATTTT.

The V call is TRBV4-1, the J call TRBJ2-5; possibly TRBD1 for D (5 bases). The CDR3 contains 15 residues. Germline CDR1 and CDR2: MGHRA and YSYEKL. Between the trimmed V and J ends, which lost 0 bases and 5 bases, there was a span of 13 bases. The CDR3 DNA reads TGCGCCAGCAGCCAAGAGGGGCGTAAAGGGGAGACCCAGTACTTC. Amino acid sequence: CASSQEGRKGETQYF.